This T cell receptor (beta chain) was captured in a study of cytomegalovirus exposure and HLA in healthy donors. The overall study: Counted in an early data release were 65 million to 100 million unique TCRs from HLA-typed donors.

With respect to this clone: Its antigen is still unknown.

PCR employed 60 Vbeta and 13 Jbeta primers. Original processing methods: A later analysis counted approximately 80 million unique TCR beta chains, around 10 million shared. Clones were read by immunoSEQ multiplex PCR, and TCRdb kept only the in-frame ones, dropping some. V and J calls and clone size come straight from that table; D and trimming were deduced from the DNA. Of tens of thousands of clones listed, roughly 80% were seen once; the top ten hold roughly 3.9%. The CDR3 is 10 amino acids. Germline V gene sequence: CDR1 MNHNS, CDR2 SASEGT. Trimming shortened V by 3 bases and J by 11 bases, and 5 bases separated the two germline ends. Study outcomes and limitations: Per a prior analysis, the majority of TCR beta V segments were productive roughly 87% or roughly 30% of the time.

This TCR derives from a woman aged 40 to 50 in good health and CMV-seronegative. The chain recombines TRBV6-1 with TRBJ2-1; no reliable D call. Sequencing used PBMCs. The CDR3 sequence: CASSDLKQFF. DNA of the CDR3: TGTGCCAGCAGTGACCTAAAGCAGTTCTTC.